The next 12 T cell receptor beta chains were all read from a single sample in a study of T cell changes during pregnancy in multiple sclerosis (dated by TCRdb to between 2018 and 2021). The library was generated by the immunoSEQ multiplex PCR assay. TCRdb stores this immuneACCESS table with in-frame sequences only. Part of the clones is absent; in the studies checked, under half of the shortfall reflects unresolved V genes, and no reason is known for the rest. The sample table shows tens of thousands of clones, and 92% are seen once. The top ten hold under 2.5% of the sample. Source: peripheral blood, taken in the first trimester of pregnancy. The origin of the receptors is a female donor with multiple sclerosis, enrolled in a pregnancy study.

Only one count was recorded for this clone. CDR3 sequence: CASSPGQGADTETQYF. For the CDR3, the DNA is TGTGCCAGCAGCCCTGGACAGGGGGCGGATACTGAGACCCAGTACTTC. The rearrangement uses TRBV11-3 and TRBJ2-5, with 11 bases matching TRBD1. Germline V gene lookup returns CDR1 SGHNT and CDR2 YENEEA. The length of the CDR3 is 16 residues. V shed 5 bases and J 5 bases; nucleotides not matched to a gene: 10.

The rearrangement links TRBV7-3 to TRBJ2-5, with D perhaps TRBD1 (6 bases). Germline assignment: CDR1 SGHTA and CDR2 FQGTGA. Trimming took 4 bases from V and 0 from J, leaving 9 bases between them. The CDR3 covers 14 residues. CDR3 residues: CASSWGPHQETQYF. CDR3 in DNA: TGTGCCAGCAGCTGGGGGCCGCACCAAGAGACCCAGTACTTC.

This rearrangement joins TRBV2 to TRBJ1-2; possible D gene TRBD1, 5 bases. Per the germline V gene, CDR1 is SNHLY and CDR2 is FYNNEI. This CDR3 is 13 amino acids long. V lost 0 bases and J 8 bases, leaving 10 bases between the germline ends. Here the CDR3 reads CASSEAGAGGYTF. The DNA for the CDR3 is TGTGCCAGCAGTGAAGCAGGGGCAGGAGGCTACACCTTC.

CDR3 amino acids: CASKSREYEQYF. The DNA of the CDR3 is TGTGCCAGCAAGTCCAGGGAATACGAGCAGTACTTC. The gene calls are TRBV28 and TRBJ2-7, with a possible D match to TRBD1 (5 bases). CDR1 MDHEN and CDR2 SYDVKM come from the germline V gene. The V and J ends lost 7 bases and 4 bases respectively, with 11 bases between them. The CDR3 is 12 amino acids.

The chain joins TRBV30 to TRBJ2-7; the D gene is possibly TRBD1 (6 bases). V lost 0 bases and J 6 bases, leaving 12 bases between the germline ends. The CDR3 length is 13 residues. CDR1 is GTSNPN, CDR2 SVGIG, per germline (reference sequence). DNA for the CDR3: TGTGCCTGGAGTGTACAGGGAGCAGGCGAGCAGTACTTC. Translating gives CAWSVQGAGEQYF.

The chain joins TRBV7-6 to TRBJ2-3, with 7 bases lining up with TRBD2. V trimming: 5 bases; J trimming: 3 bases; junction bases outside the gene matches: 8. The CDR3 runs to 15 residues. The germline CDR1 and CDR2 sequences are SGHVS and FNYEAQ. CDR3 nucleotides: TGTGCCAGCAGCCGACGTCTAGCGGCAACAGATACGCAGTATTTT. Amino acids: CASSRRLAATDTQYF.

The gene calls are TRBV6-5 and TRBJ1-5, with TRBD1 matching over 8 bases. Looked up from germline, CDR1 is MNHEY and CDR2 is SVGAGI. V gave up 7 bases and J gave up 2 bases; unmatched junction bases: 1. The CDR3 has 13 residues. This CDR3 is CASKQGGNQPQHF. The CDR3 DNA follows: TGTGCCAGCAAACAGGGGGGCAATCAGCCCCAGCATTTT.

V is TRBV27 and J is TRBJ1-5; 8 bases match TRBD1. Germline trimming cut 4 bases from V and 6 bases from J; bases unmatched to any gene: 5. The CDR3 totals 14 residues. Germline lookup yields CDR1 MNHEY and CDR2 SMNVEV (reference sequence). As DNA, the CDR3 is TGTGCCAGCAGTTGGACAGGGATCACTCAGCCCCAGCATTTT. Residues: CASSWTGITQPQHF.

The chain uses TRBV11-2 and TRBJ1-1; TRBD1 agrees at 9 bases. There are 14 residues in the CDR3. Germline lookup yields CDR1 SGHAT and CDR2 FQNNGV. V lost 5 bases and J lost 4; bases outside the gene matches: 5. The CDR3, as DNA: TGTGCCAGCAGCCGCAAGACAGGGGGCACTGAAGCTTTCTTT. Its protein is CASSRKTGGTEAFF. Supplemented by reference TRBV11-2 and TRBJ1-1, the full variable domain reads EAGVAQSPRYKIIEKRQSVAFWCNPISGHATLYWYQQILGQGPKLLIQFQNNGVVDDSQLPKDRFSAERLKGVDSTLKIQPAKLEDSAVYLCASSRKTGGTEAFFGQGTRLTVV.

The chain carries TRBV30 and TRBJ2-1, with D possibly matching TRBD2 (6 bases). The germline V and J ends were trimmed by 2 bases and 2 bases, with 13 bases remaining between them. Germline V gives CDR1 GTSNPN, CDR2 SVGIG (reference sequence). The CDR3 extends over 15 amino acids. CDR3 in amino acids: CAWSWGESAYNEQFF. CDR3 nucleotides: TGTGCCTGGAGTTGGGGGGAGTCGGCCTACAATGAGCAGTTCTTC.

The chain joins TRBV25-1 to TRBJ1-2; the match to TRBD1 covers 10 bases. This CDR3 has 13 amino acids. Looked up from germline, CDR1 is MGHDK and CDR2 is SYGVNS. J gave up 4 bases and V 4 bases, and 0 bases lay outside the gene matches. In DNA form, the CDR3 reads TGTGCCAGCAGTGGGACAGGGGGCTATGGCTACACCTTC. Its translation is CASSGTGGYGYTF.

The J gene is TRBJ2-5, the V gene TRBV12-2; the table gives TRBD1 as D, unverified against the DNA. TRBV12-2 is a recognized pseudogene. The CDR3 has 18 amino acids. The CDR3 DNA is TGTGCAAGTCGCTTAGCGGGGGCCTTCGCAAGAACCCAAGAGACCCAGTACTTC. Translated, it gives CASRLAGAFARTQETQYF.